These 28 T cell receptor beta chains originate from one sample sequenced in a study of CD8 T cells in ankylosing spondylitis. General study results and limits: Ankylosing spondylitis blood seemed to carry a telltale TCR beta motif made of under 10 highly homologous variants.

Their target antigens are unknown. Via MiXCR, TCRdb re-called the 5' RACE reads, giving one row per CDR3 protein. In the table there are 750,000 to 850,000 distinct CDR3 sequences, about an eighth of which are singletons. Sequencing input: blood, either unsorted or a sorted T cell fraction (not recorded which). The receptors were gathered from a male donor with ankylosing spondylitis.

This clonotype was seen ten or more times. The V gene is TRBV5-1, the J gene TRBJ2-5; D could derive from TRBD1 or TRBD2 (5 bases each). The ends were cut back, 4 bases at V and 2 bases at J, with 12 bases in the middle. Per the germline V gene, CDR1 is SGHRS and CDR2 is YFSETQ. CDR3 length: 14 amino acids. The chain's CDR3 is CASSHGTAQETQYF. The CDR3 region has the DNA TGCGCCAGCAGCCACGGGACGGCTCAAGAGACCCAGTACTTC.

The V gene is TRBV5-1, the J gene TRBJ2-1; perhaps TRBD1 as D (5 bases). V gave up 4 bases and J gave up 3 bases, with 14 bases separating them. There are 15 residues in the CDR3. Germline V gene data show CDR1 as SGHRS and CDR2 as YFSETQ. CDR3 in DNA: TGCGCCAGCAGCCTGACAGAAGTTGACTACAATGAGCAGTTCTTC. This sequence encodes CASSLTEVDYNEQFF.

This clonotype showed up just a few times. The rearrangement joins TRBV9 to TRBJ2-7, with D possibly being TRBD2 (5 bases). Trimming stripped 0 bases from V and 4 bases from J, with 14 bases between. The CDR3 totals 15 residues. Germline V lookup: CDR1 SGDLS, CDR2 YYNGEE. The CDR3 is CASSVAPADSYEQYF. CDR3 sequence (DNA): TGTGCCAGCAGCGTAGCTCCAGCGGACTCGTACGAGCAGTACTTC.

This clonotype was picked up a small number of times. V and J are TRBV6-5 and TRBJ2-2; no clear D gene. Germline V gene lookup returns CDR1 MNHEY and CDR2 SVGAGI. This CDR3 region has 12 residues. V was pared by 2 bases and J by 7 bases, with 5 bases between. In nucleotides, the CDR3 is TGTGCCAGCAGTTACCTTGACGGGGAGCTGTTTTTT. Its protein is CASSYLDGELFF.

This clonotype was seen repeatedly, ten times or more. J is TRBJ2-7 and V is TRBV28; D might be TRBD2 (6 bases). CDR1 and CDR2 (germline): MDHEN, SYDVKM. Deletions cut 7 bases from V and 1 base from J, with 14 bases between. The CDR3 consists of 14 residues. CDR3 nucleotide sequence: TGTGCCAGCACTGGTACGGGGAGGTCCTACGAGCAGTACTTC. Translation: CASTGTGRSYEQYF.

This clonotype was detected a few times. V is TRBV12-3 or TRBV12-4 and J is TRBJ2-1; TRBD1 agrees at 7 bases. CDR3 size: 13 residues. Trimming removed 6 bases from V and 6 bases from J; junction bases left unmatched: 5. CDR3 nucleotide sequence: TGTGCCAGCAGACAGACAGGGCCCAATGAGCAGTTCTTC. Its protein product is CASRQTGPNEQFF.

The chain carries TRBV5-1 and TRBJ2-3; D possibly corresponds to TRBD1 (5 bases). This CDR3 has 15 residues. V lost 0 bases to trimming and J lost 0 bases, with 8 bases between them. In germline, CDR1 is SGHRS, CDR2 YFSETQ. CDR3 DNA sequence: TGCGCCAGCAGCTTGGAGTCAGGGAGCACAGATACGCAGTATTTT. The encoded protein is CASSLESGSTDTQYF.

This clonotype came up many times. The rearrangement uses TRBV5-6 and TRBJ2-3; D not resolved. Looked up from germline, CDR1 is SGHDT and CDR2 is YYEEEE. The CDR3 extends over 17 amino acids. V lost 3 bases to trimming and J lost 2 bases, with 19 bases between them. The CDR3 DNA reads as TGTGCCAGCAGCTCCTCGGCCCCACCGGAGCCCACAGATACGCAGTATTTT. Residues: CASSSSAPPEPTDTQYF.

This clonotype was counted between two and nine times. The V call is TRBV5-6, the J call TRBJ2-7; TRBD2 matches 16 bases. Germline CDR1 is SGHDT and CDR2 is YYEEEE. The CDR3 runs 15 residues. Germline trimming cut 4 bases from V and 6 bases from J; bases unmatched to any gene: 4. The CDR3 loop reads CASSTGLAGGPEQYF. CDR3 nucleotides: TGTGCCAGCAGCACGGGACTAGCGGGAGGGCCCGAGCAGTACTTC.

Details on this clonotype: A much larger clone lies a single base off, so this may be a read error. The J gene is TRBJ2-5, the V gene TRBV20-1; perhaps TRBD2 as D (6 bases). The CDR3 sequence is 12 residues long. CDR1 is DFQATT and CDR2 is SNEGSKA in the germline V gene (reference sequence). CDR3 protein: CTYHAGRETQYF. DNA of the CDR3: TGCACCTATCATGCGGGAAGGGAGACCCAGTACTTC.

This clonotype was recorded a few times. V usage is TRBV6-1 and J usage is TRBJ2-7; D gene ambiguous. The CDR3 extends over 14 amino acids. Germline lookup yields CDR1 MNHNS and CDR2 SASEGT. The ends were cut back, 5 bases at V and 0 bases at J, with 11 bases in the middle. CDR3 amino acids: CASSRAFISYEQYF. The CDR3 DNA is TGTGCCAGCAGTCGGGCCTTTATCTCCTACGAGCAGTACTTC.

The sample holds a few counts of this clonotype. This chain links TRBV29-1 with TRBJ2-5, with TRBD2 matching over 9 bases. Germline V gene data show CDR1 as SQVTM and CDR2 as ANQGSEA. This CDR3 contains 14 residues. Losses at the gene ends were 5 bases for V and 1 base for J; bases not matched to a gene: 5. CDR3 DNA sequence: TGCAGCGTTATAGCGGGGGTGGCCCAAGAGACCCAGTACTTC. Translation gives CSVIAGVAQETQYF.

The V gene is TRBV7-2, the J gene TRBJ2-2; tentative D call: TRBD2 (5 bases). Deletions cut 3 bases from V and 5 bases from J, with 7 bases between. The CDR3 contains 13 residues. Germline CDR1 is SGHTA and CDR2 is FQGNSA. The chain's CDR3 is CASSFERTGELFF. The CDR3 coding sequence is TGTGCCAGCAGCTTCGAGCGGACCGGGGAGCTGTTTTTT. Based on the CDR3 plus reference TRBV7-2 and TRBJ2-2, the full variable domain is GAGVSQSPSNKVTEKGKDVELRCDPISGHTALYWYRQSLGQGLEFLIYFQGNSAPDKSGLPSDRFSAERTGGSVSTLTIQRTQQEDSAVYLCASSFERTGELFFGEGSRLTVL.

The chain joins TRBV11-2 to TRBJ1-1, with D possibly matching TRBD1 (5 bases). The CDR3 length is 12 residues. V lost 3 bases to trimming and J lost 10 bases, with 12 bases between them. Germline V CDR1 and CDR2: SGHAT, FQNNGV. The CDR3: CASSLGTNGAFF. CDR3 nucleotides: TGTGCCAGCAGCTTGGGGACGAACGGAGCTTTCTTT.

V is TRBV7-2 and J is TRBJ2-7, with D unresolved. This CDR3 spans 13 amino acids. Trimming took off 2 bases at V and 4 bases at J, with 9 bases between the two ends. Germline values: CDR1 SGHTA, CDR2 FQGNSA. The CDR3, as DNA: TGTGCCAGCAGCTTAAGGGTTGCGTACGAGCAGTACTTC. Its translation: CASSLRVAYEQYF. Combining the CDR3 with reference TRBV7-2 and TRBJ2-7 gives the whole variable domain GAGVSQSPSNKVTEKGKDVELRCDPISGHTALYWYRQSLGQGLEFLIYFQGNSAPDKSGLPSDRFSAERTGGSVSTLTIQRTQQEDSAVYLCASSLRVAYEQYFGPGTRLTVT.

This clonotype showed up many times. The chain uses TRBV12-3 or TRBV12-4 and TRBJ2-4, with no clear D. Trimming cost V 1 base and J 1 base, with 5 bases left between them. The CDR3 runs to 14 residues. Here the CDR3 reads CASSLVLAKNIQYF. The CDR3, as DNA: TGTGCCAGCAGTTTAGTACTGGCCAAAAACATTCAGTACTTC.

The V and J genes are TRBV6-5 and TRBJ2-2, with 7 bases that match TRBD1. Germline loops: CDR1 MNHEY, CDR2 SVGAGI. CDR3 length: 15 amino acids. V shed 0 bases, J shed 7 bases, and the junction held 5 bases outside the gene matches. CDR3 in DNA: TGTGCCAGCAGTTACTCAGGCAGGGGGTACGGGGAGCTGTTTTTT. Its protein product is CASSYSGRGYGELFF.

This clonotype has just a few counts. The V gene is TRBV7-3, the J gene TRBJ2-2; a weak D match, TRBD1 (6 bases). CDR1 and CDR2 (germline): SGHTA, FQGTGA. This CDR3 comprises 17 residues. Trimming removed 0 bases at V and 1 base at J, with 12 bases between. The CDR3 sequence: CASSLTLRGQNTGELFF. The DNA for the CDR3 is TGTGCCAGCAGCTTAACGTTACGGGGACAGAACACCGGGGAGCTGTTTTTT.

This clonotype came up many times. In nucleotides, the CDR3 is TGCAGTGCTAGAGATTCACGGACCCCCAGGGCCTACGAGCAGTACTTC. Amino acids: CSARDSRTPRAYEQYF. This chain joins TRBV20-1 and TRBJ2-7, with D possibly TRBD1 on 5 matching bases. Between the trimmed V and J ends, which lost 0 bases and 2 bases, there was a span of 17 bases. The CDR3 extends over 16 amino acids. Germline V gives CDR1 DFQATT, CDR2 SNEGSKA (reference sequence).

This clonotype was found a few times. The chain carries TRBV4-3 and TRBJ1-2, with D maybe TRBD1 (6 bases). CDR3 length: 15 amino acids. Trimming took 5 bases from V and 4 from J, leaving 17 bases between them. Germline V gene data show CDR1 as LGHNA and CDR2 as YSLEER. The DNA for the CDR3 is TGCGCCAGCAGCGCCGGGACAACCCCTATCTATGGCTACACCTTC. It translates to CASSAGTTPIYGYTF.

This rearrangement joins TRBV30 to TRBJ2-7, with TRBD2 as a possible D gene (5 bases). Trimming stripped 0 bases from V and 5 bases from J, with 14 bases between. The CDR3 has 14 amino acids. Per germline, CDR1 GTSNPN and CDR2 SVGIG (reference sequence). CDR3 DNA sequence: TGTGCCTGGAGTGTACGAGGGTACACGGACGAGCAGTACTTC. It is translated as CAWSVRGYTDEQYF.

This clonotype has only a few counts. This chain joins TRBV12-3 or TRBV12-4 and TRBJ1-6; no reliable D call. Trimming left V 1 base short and J 13 bases short, with 11 bases between. This CDR3 contains 13 residues. CDR3 DNA: TGTGCCAGCAGTTTAGAGGAGGCCCTCCCCCTCCACTTT. Amino acids: CASSLEEALPLHF.

This chain joins TRBV29-1 and TRBJ1-2; D not certain. Trimming took 5 bases from V and 1 from J, leaving 11 bases between them. The CDR3 spans 13 residues. Germline values: CDR1 SQVTM, CDR2 ANQGSEA. The CDR3 region is CSVLNTRNYGYTF. The CDR3 DNA reads as TGCAGCGTTTTAAACACACGTAACTATGGCTACACCTTC.

This clonotype was detected a few times. The chain recombines TRBV3-1 with TRBJ2-3; the D gene is possibly TRBD2 (7 bases). Trimming took 2 bases from V and 1 from J, leaving 13 bases between them. In germline, CDR1 is LGHDT, CDR2 YNNKEL (reference sequence). The CDR3 covers 16 residues. CDR3 nucleotide sequence: TGTGCCAGCAGCCAAATAGGGGGGGCCCGCACAGATACGCAGTATTTT. Its protein product is CASSQIGGARTDTQYF.

This clonotype was seen more than once but under ten times. J is TRBJ1-5 and V is TRBV27; TRBD1 might be the D (6 bases). Trimming stripped 2 bases from V and 0 bases from J, with 11 bases between. The V gene's germline CDR1 is MNHEY and CDR2 SMNVEV (reference sequence). There are 16 residues in the CDR3. This chain's CDR3 is CASSLKGGYSNQPQHF. The DNA for the CDR3 is TGTGCCAGCAGTTTAAAAGGGGGTTATAGCAATCAGCCCCAGCATTTT.

At least ten counts were recorded for this clonotype. The chain recombines TRBV5-1 with TRBJ2-2; D not certain. The CDR3 consists of 15 residues. Germline values: CDR1 SGHRS, CDR2 YFSETQ. Trimming pared 2 bases from V and 4 bases from J, leaving 12 bases between. The CDR3 bases are TGCGCCAGCAGCTTTGTCAGCTTTAGCACCGGGGAGCTGTTTTTT. It encodes CASSFVSFSTGELFF.

The chain uses TRBV19 and TRBJ2-6; D is uncertain. The CDR3 is made up of 17 amino acids. Germline loops: CDR1 LNHDA, CDR2 SQIVND (reference sequence). Trimming took off 5 bases at V and 2 bases at J, with 16 bases between the two ends. The CDR3: CASSPTIRVTGANVLTF. CDR3 sequence (DNA): TGTGCCAGTAGTCCCACCATCCGAGTGACTGGGGCCAACGTCCTGACTTTC.

As DNA, the CDR3 is TGTGCCAGCAGTCTGAGGTCCGCCCCCTACAATGAGCAGTTCTTC. It yields the protein CASSLRSAPYNEQFF. The chain combines TRBV6-1 with TRBJ2-1, with no clear D. The CDR3 extends over 15 amino acids. V was pared by 5 bases and J by 2 bases, with 13 bases between. CDR1 and CDR2 from the germline V gene are MNHNS and SASEGT.